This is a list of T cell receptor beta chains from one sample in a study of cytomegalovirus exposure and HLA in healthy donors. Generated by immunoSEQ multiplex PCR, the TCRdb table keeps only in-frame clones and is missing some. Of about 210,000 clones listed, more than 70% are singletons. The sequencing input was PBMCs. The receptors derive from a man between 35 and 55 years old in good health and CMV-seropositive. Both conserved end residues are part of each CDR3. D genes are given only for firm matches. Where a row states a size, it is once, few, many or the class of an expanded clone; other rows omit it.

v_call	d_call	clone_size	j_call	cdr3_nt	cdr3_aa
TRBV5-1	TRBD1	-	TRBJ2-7	TGCGCCAGCAGCTTGGGGACAGGCAACTACGAGCAGTACTTC	CASSLGTGNYEQYF
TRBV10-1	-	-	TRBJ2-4	TGCGCCAGCAGTGAGTCGAAGGGGGGGGGCAAAAACATTCAGTACTTC	CASSESKGGGKNIQYF
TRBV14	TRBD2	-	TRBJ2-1	TGTGCCAGCAGCCGGACTAGCAGAAACAATGAGCAGTTCTTC	CASSRTSRNNEQFF
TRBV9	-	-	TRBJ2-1	TGTGCCAGCAGCGTAGGTGGCGGGATGTACAATGAGCAGTTCTTC	CASSVGGGMYNEQFF
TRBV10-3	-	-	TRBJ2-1	TGTGCCACACACCAATACAATGAGCAGTTCTTC	CATHQYNEQFF
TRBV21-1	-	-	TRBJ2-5	TGTGCCAGCAGCAAAGGGGCACACCGCCAAGAGACCCAGTACTTC	CASSKGAHRQETQYF
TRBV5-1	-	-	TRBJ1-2	TGCGCCAGCAGCTTGGGAGCAGGAAGGTTGGGCTACACCTTC	CASSLGAGRLGYTF
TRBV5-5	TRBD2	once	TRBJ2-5	TGTGCCAGCAGCTTGGGGGGGACTAGCGTTCGGGTGGAGACCCAGTACTTC	CASSLGGTSVRVETQYF
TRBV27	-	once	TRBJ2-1	TGTGCCAGCAGTTTATCGAAAGGGGGAAGGGGCAATGAGCAGTTCTTC	CASSLSKGGRGNEQFF
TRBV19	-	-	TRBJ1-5	TGTGCCAGTACCTCCGGACATAGCAATCAGCCCCAGCATTTT	CASTSGHSNQPQHF
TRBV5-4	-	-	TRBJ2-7	TGTGCCAGCAGCTTAGGAGGGACCTACGAGCAGTACTTC	CASSLGGTYEQYF
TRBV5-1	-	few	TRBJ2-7	TGCGCCAGCAGCTTCGGAGGGAACCCTTCCTACGAGCAGTACTTC	CASSFGGNPSYEQYF
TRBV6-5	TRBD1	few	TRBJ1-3	TGTGCCAGCAGGGGACAGGGGGTCTCTGGAAACACCATATATTTT	CASRGQGVSGNTIYF
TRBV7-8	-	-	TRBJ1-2	TGTGCCAGCAGCTCTAGAACCACCCGTAGGGGCTACACCTTC	CASSSRTTRRGYTF
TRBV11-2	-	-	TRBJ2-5	TGTGCCAGCAGCTTAGGGGCAGGGGCGCGGCGTGCCCAGTACTTC	CASSLGAGARRAQYF
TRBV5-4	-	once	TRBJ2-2	TGTGCCAGCAGCTCGAAGGACAATCTCGCAGCCGGGGAGCTGTTTTTT	CASSSKDNLAAGELFF
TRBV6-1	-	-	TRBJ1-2	TGTGCCAGCAGCTCGGGGGGGGCGAACTATGGCTACACCTTC	CASSSGGANYGYTF
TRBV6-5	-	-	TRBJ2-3	TGTGCCAGCAGAGATTCAGGGACTAGCACAGATACGCAGTATTTT	CASRDSGTSTDTQYF
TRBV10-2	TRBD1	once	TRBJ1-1	TGCGCCAGCAGTGAGGGGACAGGCTACACTGAAGCTTTCTTT	CASSEGTGYTEAFF
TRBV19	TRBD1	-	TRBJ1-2	TGTGCCAGTAAGAAGGGGACAGGGAATGGCTACACCTTC	CASKKGTGNGYTF
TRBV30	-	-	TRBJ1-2	TGTGCCTGGAGTCGTAAAACAGGACGTCTTGGCTACACCTTC	CAWSRKTGRLGYTF
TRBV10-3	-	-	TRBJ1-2	TGTGCCATCACCCCACAGGGAGGGTCTCCTACTGGCTACACCTTC	CAITPQGGSPTGYTF
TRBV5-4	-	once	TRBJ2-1	TGTGCCAGCAGCTCTCGGGGTCAGGTGGAGAATGAGCAGTTCTTC	CASSSRGQVENEQFF
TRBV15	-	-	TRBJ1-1	TGTGCCACCAGCAGAGATGGGAGGGGCTGGGATAACACTGAAGCTTTCTTT	CATSRDGRGWDNTEAFF
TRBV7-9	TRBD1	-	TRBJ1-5	TGTGCCAGCAGTTCCGGACAGGGGGCCAGGGAGCCCCAGCATTTT	CASSSGQGAREPQHF
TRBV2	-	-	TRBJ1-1	TGTGCCAGCAGTGAAGCGCCCCGGTACACTGAAGCTTTCTTT	CASSEAPRYTEAFF
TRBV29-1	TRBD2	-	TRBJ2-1	TGCAGCGCATTGGGACTAGCGGGAGCCAATGAGCAGTTCTTC	CSALGLAGANEQFF
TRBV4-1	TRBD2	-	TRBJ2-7	TGCGCCAGCAGCCAAGAAAGAGTCCTAGCGGGAGGTCGGAGCGAGCAGTACTTC	CASSQERVLAGGRSEQYF
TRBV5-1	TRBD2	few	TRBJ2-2	TGCGCCAGCAGCACACTAGCGGGAGGGCCGAGGACCGGGGAGCTGTTTTTT	CASSTLAGGPRTGELFF
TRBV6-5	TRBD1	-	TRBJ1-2	TGTGCCAGCAGGTCCTTAGGGACAGCTATCTACACCTTC	CASRSLGTAIYTF
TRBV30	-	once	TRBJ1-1	TGTGCCTGGAGAGTTCTCGGGTACACTGAAGCTTTCTTT	CAWRVLGYTEAFF
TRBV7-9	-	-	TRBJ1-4	TGTTCCAGCAGCTTACCTGGCGCGGTGGATGAAAAACTGTTTTTT	CSSSLPGAVDEKLFF
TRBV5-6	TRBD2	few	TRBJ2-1	TGTGCCAGCAGCTGGGGACTAATCGGCAATGAGCAGTTCTTC	CASSWGLIGNEQFF
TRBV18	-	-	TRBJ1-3	TGTGCCAGCTCACCACCGGGAACAGGCTCTGGAAACACCATATATTTT	CASSPPGTGSGNTIYF
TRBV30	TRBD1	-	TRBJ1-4	TGTGCCTGGAGTGTATCGACAGGGCTTAATGAAAAACTGTTTTTT	CAWSVSTGLNEKLFF
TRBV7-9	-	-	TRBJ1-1	TGTGCCAGCAGCGCAGACAGGAACACTGAAGCTTTCTTT	CASSADRNTEAFF
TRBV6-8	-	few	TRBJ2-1	TGTGCCAGCAGTTGCGGAGAGCAGTTCTTC	CASSCGEQFF
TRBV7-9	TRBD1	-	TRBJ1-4	TGTGCCAGCAGCCTTCCCGGGACAGGGATAAACGAAAAACTGTTTTTT	CASSLPGTGINEKLFF
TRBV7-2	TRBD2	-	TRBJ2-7	TGTGCCAGCAGCTTTGATAGCGGGGGGACTTCCTACGAGCAGTACTTC	CASSFDSGGTSYEQYF
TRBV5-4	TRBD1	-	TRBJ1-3	TGTGCCAGCAGCCCAGGGGACAGGGAGGGAAACACCATATATTTT	CASSPGDREGNTIYF
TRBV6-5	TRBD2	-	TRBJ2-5	TGTGCCAGCAGTCGGGGACTAGCGGAGCAGTACTTC	CASSRGLAEQYF
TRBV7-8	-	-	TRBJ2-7	TGTGCCAGCAGCTTACAGGTCTCCTACGAGCAGTACTTC	CASSLQVSYEQYF